This TCR beta chain is from a study of graft-versus-host responses after intestinal transplantation (dated by TCRdb to 2020 to 2023). With respect to the entire study: The transplants that recipients received were multivisceral, liver-intestinal, or isolated intestinal. Every recipient was given anti-thymocyte globulin induction, followed by around three years of maintenance tacrolimus and steroids. Graft-versus-host and host-versus-graft alloreactive T cell clones were tracked in the graft, circulation and bone marrow after intestinal transplantation using bulk TCR-beta CDR3 sequencing. The cohort enrolled 20 to 30 intestinal transplant recipients including one retransplant, and 3 patients lacking pretransplant specimens were excluded. Alloreactive clones were identified by sequencing pre-transplant mixed lymphocyte reaction products and comparing them with unstimulated pre-transplant donor and recipient T cells. Rather than going through the commercial service, samples from a few later patients were sequenced in-house on an Illumina MiSeq and processed with MiXCR. A peak of at least 4% donor T cells among recipient peripheral blood mononuclear cells was the definition used for donor T cell macrochimerism. General findings and caveats noted by the study authors: The relatively low number and heterogeneity of intestinal transplant patients limited the conclusions. Patients with donor T cell macrochimerism had high GvH to HvG T cell clonal ratios in their allografts. Early after transplant, peak levels of circulating GvH clones were found to be associated with declines in HvG clones. GvH clones were found in recipient bone marrow, and some of the GvH clones appeared earlier in ileal mucosa or blood, which is consistent with an intestinal mucosal origin.

Libraries came from the immunoSEQ multiplex PCR assay. For most patients, high-throughput TCR-beta CDR3 sequencing of genomic DNA was performed by Adaptive Biotechnologies. In the authors' own workflow: Adaptive's ImmunoSEQ software was the source of the TCR sequencing data for 18 patients, while a few other patients were processed with MiXCR and VDJtools. CDR3 nucleotide sequences shared between donor and recipient were removed because the origin of such sequences could not be assigned. At least 2-fold expansion over unstimulated cells and a minimum CFSE-low frequency of 0.002% (template counts) or 0.001% (read counts) were required for clones to be classified as alloreactive. Clones were considered mappable if detected in sequenced pre-transplant spleen, lymph node, or MLR CFSE-low populations of the donor or recipient. Cumulative frequency of alloreactive clones was calculated as a percentage of all sequences weighted by copy number. Here the immuneACCESS table is served through TCRdb, limited to in-frame sequences with V and J called. Missing clones are a known gap in these copies; in checked studies unresolved V genes cover under half, and the rest lacks a known reason. That table supplies the V and J calls and clone size; D and trimming were determined from the DNA. For this sample there are about 38,000 clones; less than 90% appear just once. The ten largest clones represent roughly 3.6% of the sample.

Comments on this clone: Its specific antigen is unknown. There are no base qualities to consult, and no much larger clone falls within one base.

The germline V gene provides CDR1 KGHSH and CDR2 LQKENI. V is clipped by 2 bases and J by 1 base, and the sequence between their germline boundaries is 3 bases long. The CDR3 goes from the cysteine to the phenylalanine over 12 residues. The read is trimmed to its CDR3 DNA, 36 bases read in frame from base 1. Blood samples were collected up to 4 times in the first month after transplant and then at least monthly when available. Material: PBMCs, obtained roughly 34 months after transplant. The sequence came from a human patient who received an intestinal transplant, so some T cells may come from the graft donor. Here the chain combines TRBV18 and TRBJ2-7, with no confidently assigned D gene. The CDR3 region reads CASSPGSYEQYF. The DNA reads TGTGCCAGCTCACCAGGGTCCTACGAGCAGTACTTC.